Listed here is a single TCR beta chain. Authors' methods: Scientists estimated how many nucleated cells there were by amplifying reference gene primers. Assay used: immunoSEQ multiplex PCR; TCRdb lists only in-frame clones, some missing. That table is the source of V, J and clone size, and D and trimming were worked out from the DNA. The top ten hold roughly 0.79% of the sample, which has fewer than 250,000 clones, about nine tenths seen once. CDR1 and CDR2 (germline): LNHDA, SQIVND (reference sequence). The CDR3 totals 15 residues. V was shortened by 1 base and J by 1 base, with 10 bases between the two germline ends. The data were taken from a study of blood T cell repertoires in COVID-19. Seattle patients were enrolled during active infection and followed longitudinally.

The sequenced material came from peripheral blood. The TCR originated in a man under 40 with COVID-19, enrolled during active disease. The J gene is TRBJ1-1, the V gene TRBV19, with unresolved D. CDR3 coding DNA: TGTGCCAGTAGTATAGGAGCCAGGCGGAACACTGAAGCTTTCTTT. It codes for CASSIGARRNTEAFF.